This T cell receptor beta chain appears in the sequencing data of a study of blood T cell repertoires in COVID-19. As for the study in general: COVID-19 samples from acute and convalescent phases originated in the United States, Italy and Spain. T cells, B-cell-depleted T cells, or PBMCs supplied cDNA or gDNA.

Some clones are missing from TCRdb's copy, which holds only in-frame ones; the method was immunoSEQ multiplex PCR. The repertoire holds under 200,000 clones, 85% seen once, with roughly 8.4% in the top ten. Patients from Seattle were sampled longitudinally, starting during active infection. Deletions cut 3 bases from V and 6 bases from J, with 9 bases between. Germline CDR1 and CDR2: SGHRS and YFSETQ. This CDR3 contains 13 residues. V usage is TRBV5-1 and J usage is TRBJ2-2; tentative D call: TRBD2 (6 bases). The sequencing sample was made of peripheral blood. The receptor comes from a woman older than 75 with COVID-19, enrolled during active disease. CDR3: CASSSTSPGELFF. In nucleotides, the CDR3 is TGCGCCAGCAGCTCGACTAGTCCCGGGGAGCTGTTTTTT.